This T cell receptor beta chain was identified during a study of cytomegalovirus exposure and HLA in healthy donors. The CDR3 is made up of 13 amino acids. Trimming removed 8 bases from V and 6 bases from J; junction bases left unmatched: 9. Germline values: CDR1 MNHEY, CDR2 SVGAGI. The study ran its PCR with 60 Vbeta and 13 Jbeta primers. This table comes from immunoSEQ multiplex PCR, and its TCRdb copy is limited to in-frame clones, with some not included. The sample comprises around 94,000 clones, approximately 88% of which are singletons, and under 2.5% rests with the top ten. The sequence was obtained from a man aged 18 to 30 in good health and CMV-seronegative. The sequencing sample was made of PBMCs. The chain employs TRBV6-5 and TRBJ1-2; 7 positions match TRBD1. The CDR3 bases are TGTGCCAGCTCGAACCTGGGGACAGATGGCTACACCTTC. Translating it yields CASSNLGTDGYTF.